A single sample is the source of the 26 T cell receptor beta chains below, sequenced in a study of T cell clonality in common variable immunodeficiency. Which antigens these TCRs recognize remains unknown. Sequencing used immunoSEQ multiplex PCR; TCRdb keeps in-frame clones, though not all of them. The sample contains approximately 38,000 clones, none of them singletons. Regarding the study as a whole: Fewer deletions and N-nucleotide insertions were reportedly seen in common variable immunodeficiency TCR beta sequences.

Sequencing was performed on peripheral blood mononuclear cells. Receptors originate from a human donor with common variable immunodeficiency.

Comments on this clone: One base away lies a much larger clone, so this may be a sequencing read error. The read falls 3 residues short of the CDR3 end, and the missing part is taken from the germline J gene. This chain links TRBV2 with TRBJ2-7; 9 bases are a match to TRBD2. The CDR3 extends over 15 amino acids. Germline V lookup: CDR1 SNHLY, CDR2 FYNNEI. V shed 6 bases and J 2 bases; nucleotides not matched to a gene: 8. CDR3 amino acids: CASSPRGRGTYEQYF. The CDR3 bases that were read are TGTGCCAGCAGCCCCCGCGGGAGGGGGACCTACGAG.

Note on this clone: The CDR3 goes on 3 residues after the read ends, and that part is filled in from the germline J gene. This sequence joins TRBV2 and TRBJ2-7; D is possibly TRBD2 (6 bases). There are 13 residues in the CDR3. Trimming took off 5 bases at V and 0 bases at J, with 8 bases between the two ends. Germline loops: CDR1 SNHLY, CDR2 FYNNEI. CDR3 in amino acids: CASSRDFSYEQYF. Incomplete CDR3 DNA: TGTGCCAGCAGTAGGGACTTCTCCTACGAG.

This clone turned up a few times. The read is 3 residues too short to cover the CDR3 end, so that end is filled in from the germline J gene. J is TRBJ1-4 and V is TRBV5-6, with 10 bases lining up with TRBD1. The CDR3 has 15 amino acids. CDR1 SGHDT and CDR2 YYEEEE come from the germline V gene. The V gene end was trimmed by 4 bases and the J gene end by 3 bases; junction bases not matched to a gene: 3. Partial CDR3 DNA: TGTGCCAGCAGCGGGACAGGGGCAGCTAATGAAAAA. Protein sequence: CASSGTGAANEK. The full CDR3 is CASSGTGAANEKLFF. Complete variable domain (other parts from reference TRBV5-6 and TRBJ1-4): DAGVTQSPTHLIKTRGQQVTLRCSPKSGHDTVSWYQQALGQGPQFIFQYYEEEERQRGNFPDRFSGHQFPNYSSELNVNALLLGDSALYLCASSGTGAANEKLFFGSGTQLSVL.

This clone came up a few times. Read coverage stops 3 residues before the CDR3 terminus; the germline J gene supplies the remainder. This chain links TRBV7-9 with TRBJ1-1; D unclear. This CDR3 region has 13 residues. The germline V and J ends were trimmed by 1 base and 3 bases, with 6 bases remaining between them. Germline CDR1 reads SEHNR; CDR2 reads FQNEAQ (reference sequence). Here the CDR3 reads CASSLGSYTEAFF. CDR3 DNA, as far as it was read: TGTGCCAGCAGCTTAGGCAGTTACACTGAA.

A note on this clone: The DNA ends 3 residues before the CDR3 does, and the rest of the CDR3 is filled in from the germline J gene. V and J are TRBV7-3 and TRBJ2-1; D call uncertain. Trimming shortened V by 4 bases and J by 7 bases, and 8 bases separated the two germline ends. The germline gives CDR1 SGHTA, CDR2 FQGTGA. The CDR3 covers 12 residues. Partial CDR3 DNA: TGTGCCAGCAGCTCCAGAATTAATGAG. Protein product: CASSSRINE. The full-length CDR3 reads as CASSSRINEQFF.

This clone was detected only a few times. The sequence runs out 3 residues before the end of the CDR3; the remainder is reconstructed from the germline J gene. The rearrangement uses TRBV19 and TRBJ2-3, with D tentatively TRBD1 (6 bases). The CDR3 totals 15 residues. CDR1 LNHDA and CDR2 SQIVND come from the germline V gene (reference sequence). With 5 bases removed from V and 6 bases from J, the gap between germline ends came to 18 bases. This chain's CDR3 is CASSPPGALSDTQYF. CDR3 DNA (partial): TGTGCCAGTAGTCCCCCAGGGGCGCTCTCCGATACG.

Concerning this clone: Sequencing ends 3 residues short of the CDR3 end; the germline J gene provides the rest. J is TRBJ2-3 and V is TRBV6-2 or TRBV6-3; 7 nucleotides align to TRBD1. The CDR3 totals 15 residues. In germline, CDR1 is MNHEY, CDR2 SVGEGT. V trimming: 6 bases; J trimming: 5 bases; junction bases outside the gene matches: 11. CDR3 DNA (partial): TGTGCCAGCAGCCCGATCTTAAGGGGGCTAGATACG. Translated: CASSPILRGLDT. In full, the CDR3 is CASSPILRGLDTQYF.

This clone was detected ten times or more. The read falls 3 residues short of the CDR3 end, and the missing part is taken from the germline J gene. This chain connects TRBV20-1 to TRBJ2-3; D may be TRBD2 (7 bases). This CDR3 contains 17 residues. CDR1 and CDR2 from the germline V gene are DFQATT and SNEGSKA (reference sequence). V gave up 0 bases and J gave up 7 bases, with 23 bases separating them. CDR3 DNA, as far as it was read: TGCAGTGCTAGAGATACACGGGGGGCCACGTTTCGCAATACG. Its protein is CSARDTRGATFRNT. The full CDR3 protein reads CSARDTRGATFRNTQYF.

This clone was observed a few times. The read finishes 3 residues shy of the CDR3 end, and the germline J gene is used to complete it. The J gene is TRBJ2-4, the V gene TRBV19; perhaps TRBD1 as D (5 bases). This CDR3 has 13 amino acids. Trimming stripped 7 bases from V and 5 bases from J, with 12 bases between. CDR1 and CDR2 (germline): LNHDA, SQIVND (reference sequence). CDR3 DNA, as far as it was read: TGTGCCAGTACCTCAGGGTCTGAAAACATT. Its translation is CASTSGSENI. The CDR3, in full, reads CASTSGSENIQYF.

This clone was counted only a few times. The sequenced part of the CDR3 DNA is TGTGCCAGCAATCGGGACTTTTCCTACGAG. It specifies CASNRDFSYE. The entire CDR3 sequence reads CASNRDFSYEQYF. The chain links TRBV2 to TRBJ2-7, with a tentative D call TRBD2 (6 bases). From the germline J gene comes the end of the CDR3, since the read stops 3 residues before it. V lost 7 bases, J lost 1 base, and 11 bases lay in between. The germline V gene encodes CDR1 SNHLY and CDR2 FYNNEI. This CDR3 has 13 residues. Together with reference TRBV2 and TRBJ2-7, the CDR3 gives the full variable domain: EPEVTQTPSHQVTQMGQEVILRCVPISNHLYFYWYRQILGQKVEFLVSFYNNEISEKSEIFDDQFSVERPDGSNFTLKIRSTKLEDSAMYFCASNRDFSYEQYFGPGTRLTVT.

A few counts support this clone. The read terminates 3 residues ahead of where the CDR3 ends, so the germline J gene completes it. This chain links TRBV19 with TRBJ2-2, with TRBD1 matching 7 bases. Trimming removed 7 bases from V and 0 bases from J; junction bases left unmatched: 8. The CDR3 sequence is 16 residues long. The germline V gene encodes CDR1 LNHDA and CDR2 SQIVND (reference sequence). The CDR3 sequence: CASKTWDSSNTGELFF. Incomplete CDR3 DNA: TGTGCCAGTAAGACCTGGGACAGCTCGAACACCGGGGAG.

There are a few counts of this clone. The CDR3 end lies 3 residues beyond the end of the read and is filled in from the germline J gene. The J gene is TRBJ2-7, the V gene TRBV5-6, with 10 bases identical to TRBD2. Germline V CDR1 and CDR2: SGHDT, YYEEEE. The CDR3 length is 14 residues. Germline trimming cut 0 bases from V and 3 bases from J; bases unmatched to any gene: 0. The CDR3 DNA, read in part, is TGTGCCAGCAGCTTGGGGACTAGCGGCTACGAG. Translated, it gives CASSLGTSGYE. The whole CDR3 protein reads CASSLGTSGYEQYF. Full variable domain (outside the CDR3, taken from reference TRBV5-6 and TRBJ2-7): DAGVTQSPTHLIKTRGQQVTLRCSPKSGHDTVSWYQQALGQGPQFIFQYYEEEERQRGNFPDRFSGHQFPNYSSELNVNALLLGDSALYLCASSLGTSGYEQYFGPGTRLTVT.

This clone appeared a few times. The CDR3 end lies 3 residues beyond the end of the read and is filled in from the germline J gene. This chain connects TRBV5-1 to TRBJ2-7; D is unresolved. This CDR3 spans 13 amino acids. Per germline, CDR1 SGHRS and CDR2 YFSETQ. V dropped 0 bases and J dropped 6 bases, with 10 bases sitting between them. CDR3 amino acids: CASSLDGLGEQYF. The CDR3 bases that were read are TGCGCCAGCAGCTTGGACGGCCTAGGCGAG.

This clone was detected a few times. The sequenced fragment ends 3 residues before the CDR3 boundary, so the rest is inferred from the germline J gene. The chain employs TRBV19 and TRBJ2-1; 10 nucleotides match TRBD2. V lost 3 bases, J lost 6 bases, and 8 bases stayed unmatched. The CDR3 covers 16 residues. CDR1 and CDR2 (germline): LNHDA, SQIVND (reference sequence). CDR3 residues: CASSIPRLAGINEQFF. CDR3 bases read: TGTGCCAGTAGTATTCCTCGACTAGCGGGTATCAATGAG. Full variable domain (missing parts from reference TRBV19 and TRBJ2-1): DGGITQSPKYLFRKEGQNVTLSCEQNLNHDAMYWYRQDPGQGLRLIYYSQIVNDFQKGDIAEGYSVSREKKESFPLTVTSAQKNPTAFYLCASSIPRLAGINEQFFGPGTRLTVL.

This clone has ten or more counts. The read terminates 3 residues ahead of where the CDR3 ends, so the germline J gene completes it. V is TRBV4-1 and J is TRBJ2-7; D possibly corresponds to TRBD2 (6 bases). The CDR3 is 14 residues long. Germline loops: CDR1 MGHRA, CDR2 YSYEKL. V lost 0 bases and J 2 bases, leaving 8 bases between the germline ends. The CDR3 sequence: CASSQEGLTYEQYF. The CDR3 DNA, read in part, is TGCGCCAGCAGCCAAGAGGGACTGACCTACGAG.

This clone was seen more than once but under ten times. The CDR3 end falls 3 residues outside the read, so it is completed with the germline J gene. The chain combines TRBV6-2 or TRBV6-3 with TRBJ2-1; 9 nucleotides line up with TRBD1. Germline values: CDR1 MNHEY, CDR2 SVGEGT. The CDR3 extends over 15 amino acids. V shed 1 base, J shed 8 bases, and the junction held 6 bases outside the gene matches. The CDR3 spells CASSYLQGAIDEQFF. Incomplete CDR3 DNA: TGTGCCAGCAGTTACTTACAGGGGGCTATCGATGAG.

This clone was observed many times. The read gets to within 3 residues of the CDR3 end, and the germline J gene fills in the rest. The V and J genes are TRBV7-8 and TRBJ2-2; 7 nucleotides align to TRBD1. CDR1 and CDR2 from the germline V gene are SGHVS and FQNEAQ. With 6 bases clipped from V and 1 base from J, the junction kept 5 bases outside the gene matches. This CDR3 has 15 amino acids. This CDR3 reads CASSRGQRNTGELFF. The sequenced CDR3 bases are TGTGCCAGCAGTAGGGGACAGAGGAACACCGGGGAG. Full variable domain (rest looked up from reference TRBV7-8 and TRBJ2-2): GAGVSQSPRYKVAKRGQDVALRCDPISGHVSLFWYQQALGQGPEFLTYFQNEAQLDKSGLPSDRFFAERPEGSVSTLKIQRTQQEDSAVYLCASSRGQRNTGELFFGEGSRLTVL.

As to this clone: The CDR3 extends 3 residues past the end of the read, so its final part is completed from the germline J gene. The chain joins TRBV19 to TRBJ1-5; 7 bases map to TRBD1. J gave up 7 bases and V 0 bases, and 6 bases lay outside the gene matches. Germline CDR1 and CDR2: LNHDA and SQIVND (reference sequence). CDR3 length: 15 residues. The CDR3 reads CASSIELTGYQPQHF. The DNA read from the CDR3 is TGTGCCAGTAGTATAGAGCTGACAGGGTACCAGCCC.

This clone has a handful of counts. The CDR3 is cut off 3 residues early in the read; its end comes from the germline J gene. This chain joins TRBV7-9 and TRBJ1-2, with D uncertain. Between the trimmed V and J ends, which lost 1 base and 1 base, there was a span of 7 bases. There are 14 residues in the CDR3. CDR1 is SEHNR and CDR2 is FQNEAQ in the germline V gene (reference sequence). The chain's CDR3 is CASSLGQNNYGYTF. CDR3 DNA, as far as it was read: TGTGCCAGCAGCTTAGGGCAGAATAACTATGGC.

This clone was seen ten or more times. Read coverage stops 3 residues before the CDR3 terminus; the germline J gene supplies the remainder. This chain connects TRBV29-1 to TRBJ1-1; D is unresolved. The germline V gene encodes CDR1 SQVTM and CDR2 ANQGSEA. V lost 6 bases and J lost 4, with 21 bases in between. This CDR3 is built from 15 residues. The covered CDR3 bases are TGCAGCGTCCCGCGGGGTACTCCGACGTCCACTGAA. Amino acids: CSVPRGTPTSTE. The full-length CDR3 reads as CSVPRGTPTSTEAFF.

This clone was seen at least ten times. The read finishes 3 residues shy of the CDR3 end, and the germline J gene is used to complete it. The chain couples TRBV6-2 or TRBV6-3 to TRBJ1-6, with 9 nucleotides matching TRBD1. CDR1 is MNHEY and CDR2 is SVGEGT in the germline V gene. V lost 7 bases, J lost 0 bases, and 7 bases stayed unmatched. The CDR3 consists of 17 residues. CDR3 loop: CASTTGQGLSYNSPLHF. The covered CDR3 bases are TGTGCCAGCACTACCGGACAGGGGCTCTCCTATAATTCACCC.

This clone occurred a few times. With the read ending 3 residues before the CDR3 end, the germline J gene is used to fill in that end. This chain uses TRBV19 with TRBJ1-1, with TRBD1 as a possible D gene (6 bases). With 6 bases removed from V and 1 base from J, the gap between germline ends came to 15 bases. The CDR3 is made up of 15 amino acids. Germline V CDR1 and CDR2: LNHDA, SQIVND (reference sequence). CDR3 sequence: CASRTEGTPNTEAFF. The CDR3 bases that were read are TGTGCCAGTAGAACCGAAGGGACACCGAACACTGAA.

This clone has a handful of counts. Read sequence stops 3 residues before the CDR3 end, and the germline J gene provides the missing end. V is TRBV19 and J is TRBJ2-7; TRBD2 agrees at 11 bases. CDR1 is LNHDA and CDR2 is SQIVND in the germline V gene (reference sequence). The J segment lost 0 bases and the V segment lost 5 bases, leaving 6 bases of the junction unmatched. This CDR3 is built from 16 residues. This CDR3 reads CASSVGTSGLSYEQYF. Incomplete CDR3 DNA: TGTGCCAGTAGTGTCGGGACTAGCGGCCTCTCCTACGAG.

Concerning this clone: The DNA ends 3 residues before the CDR3 does, and the rest of the CDR3 is filled in from the germline J gene. V is TRBV19 and J is TRBJ1-1, with D possibly matching TRBD1 (5 bases). CDR3 size: 13 residues. V was shortened by 9 bases and J by 1 base, with 12 bases between the two germline ends. Germline V gene data show CDR1 as LNHDA and CDR2 as SQIVND (reference sequence). The CDR3 bases that were read are TGTGCCAGCAAAGACAGACCGAACACTGAA. This codes for CASKDRPNTE. The full CDR3 protein is CASKDRPNTEAFF.

In this sample, this clone turned up a few times. The CDR3 end lies 3 residues beyond the end of the read and is filled in from the germline J gene. V gene TRBV19 combines with J gene TRBJ2-3; 8 bases are a match to TRBD1. V lost 7 bases to trimming and J lost 2 bases; unmatched junction nucleotides: 5. The CDR3 spans 14 residues. Per the germline V gene, CDR1 is LNHDA and CDR2 is SQIVND (reference sequence). Here the CDR3 reads CASKTGGITDTQYF. The sequenced part of the CDR3 DNA is TGTGCCAGTAAAACAGGGGGTATCACAGATACG.

Of note for this clone: The missing CDR3 end, 3 residues past where the read stops, is filled in from the germline J gene. This chain joins TRBV23-1 and TRBJ2-6; 10 nucleotides align to TRBD2. TRBV23-1 is reported as an ORF; its role is uncertain. The CDR3 consists of 22 residues. V gave up 1 base and J gave up 3 bases; unmatched junction bases: 18. CDR3 sequence reads: CASSQWGRHRGSGRCGANVLTF. The sequenced part of the CDR3 DNA is TGCGCCAGCAGTCAATGGGGCAGGCATCGTGGTAGCGGGAGGTGTGGGGCCAACGTC.